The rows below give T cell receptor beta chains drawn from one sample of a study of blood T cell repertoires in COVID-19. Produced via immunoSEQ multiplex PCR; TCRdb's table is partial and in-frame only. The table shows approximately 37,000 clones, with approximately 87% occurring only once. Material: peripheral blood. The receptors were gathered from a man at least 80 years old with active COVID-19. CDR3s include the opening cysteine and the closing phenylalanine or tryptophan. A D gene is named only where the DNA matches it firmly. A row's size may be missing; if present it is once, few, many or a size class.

CDR3: CASSFQGAVNYGYTF
D: TRBD1
J: TRBJ1-2
V: TRBV5-1
size: NA

CDR3: CATGGAWAEETQYF
D: NA
J: TRBJ2-5
V: TRBV6-5
size: NA

CDR3: CASSVDREQFF
D: NA
J: TRBJ2-1
V: TRBV9
size: NA

CDR3: CATSRDTGHRQETQYF
D: NA
J: TRBJ2-5
V: TRBV15
size: NA

CDR3: CAWSGRDRGIYGYTF
D: TRBD1
J: TRBJ1-2
V: TRBV30
size: NA

CDR3: CASKGAAKNIQYF
D: TRBD1
J: TRBJ2-4
V: TRBV2
size: NA

CDR3: CASRPGIPGDTQYF
D: NA
J: TRBJ2-3
V: TRBV6-5
size: NA

CDR3: CAWRRGSYF
D: NA
J: TRBJ2-7
V: TRBV30
size: NA

CDR3: CASSPYSAGAYEQYF
D: TRBD2
J: TRBJ2-7
V: TRBV4-3
size: NA

CDR3: CASREGTGYNYGYTF
D: TRBD1
J: TRBJ1-2
V: TRBV6-5
size: NA

CDR3: CASRAPTGDNSPLHF
D: TRBD1
J: TRBJ1-6
V: TRBV6-5
size: NA

CDR3: CASSSAPGGGSPLHF
D: TRBD1
J: TRBJ1-6
V: TRBV6-6
size: NA

CDR3: CASSPARRSEELFF
D: NA
J: TRBJ2-2
V: TRBV7-2
size: once

CDR3: CASSQWTGKSGANVLTF
D: TRBD1
J: TRBJ2-6
V: TRBV3-1/TRBV3-2
size: NA

CDR3: CASSYSPSGSLWSSYEQYF
D: TRBD2
J: TRBJ2-7
V: TRBV6-2/TRBV6-3
size: NA

CDR3: CASTIGYRERTDTQYF
D: NA
J: TRBJ2-3
V: TRBV7-2
size: NA

CDR3: CASSPRQGRATDTQYF
D: TRBD1
J: TRBJ2-3
V: TRBV7-2
size: few

CDR3: CASSLAGSFRSNTGELFF
D: NA
J: TRBJ2-2
V: TRBV11-3
size: NA

CDR3: CASSPDRDQPQHF
D: TRBD1
J: TRBJ1-5
V: TRBV18
size: NA

CDR3: CASSPLGAGTSGRPLYEQYF
D: TRBD2
J: TRBJ2-7
V: TRBV5-1
size: NA

CDR3: CSVETGNYEQYF
D: TRBD1
J: TRBJ2-7
V: TRBV29-1
size: few

CDR3: CASSIPRGPGGYTF
D: TRBD1
J: TRBJ1-2
V: TRBV19
size: once

CDR3: CASSLIQGADTEAFF
D: TRBD1
J: TRBJ1-1
V: TRBV4-3
size: NA

CDR3: CASSLAPRGLVGANVLTF
D: TRBD1
J: TRBJ2-6
V: TRBV7-8
size: NA

CDR3: CASSKSHKGLAGDQEQFF
D: TRBD2
J: TRBJ2-1
V: TRBV19
size: NA

CDR3: CASSYRRTTNSYEQYF
D: NA
J: TRBJ2-7
V: TRBV6-5
size: NA

CDR3: CASSPLTGPGTEAFF
D: NA
J: TRBJ1-1
V: TRBV18
size: once

CDR3: CASSFQREGRPYEQYF
D: TRBD2
J: TRBJ2-7
V: TRBV11-3
size: NA

CDR3: CASSIDRGNNQPQHF
D: TRBD1
J: TRBJ1-5
V: TRBV19
size: NA

CDR3: CASSSKMGLTTSYEQYF
D: TRBD2
J: TRBJ2-7
V: TRBV7-8
size: few

CDR3: CASSELAGFGEQYF
D: TRBD2
J: TRBJ2-7
V: TRBV2
size: NA

CDR3: CASSPGWDSPPHEQYF
D: TRBD1
J: TRBJ2-7
V: TRBV5-1
size: NA

CDR3: CASSTWTGENIEPTGELFF
D: TRBD1
J: TRBJ2-2
V: TRBV13
size: few

CDR3: CASSLLPGTSDNTGELFF
D: TRBD2
J: TRBJ2-2
V: TRBV7-2
size: once

CDR3: CATGTAQDQPQHF
D: TRBD1
J: TRBJ1-5
V: TRBV19
size: NA

CDR3: CACRGNSNQPQHF
D: TRBD1
J: TRBJ1-5
V: TRBV30
size: NA

CDR3: CAWTPRAHYGYTF
D: NA
J: TRBJ1-2
V: TRBV30
size: NA

CDR3: CASSEGAGAQADTQYF
D: TRBD2
J: TRBJ2-3
V: TRBV6-1
size: NA

CDR3: CAWSVSGSGYTQYF
D: TRBD2
J: TRBJ2-3
V: TRBV30
size: few

CDR3: CASSEAGRVTPLHF
D: NA
J: TRBJ1-6
V: TRBV2
size: NA

CDR3: CASSLRTRPGEQYF
D: TRBD2
J: TRBJ2-7
V: TRBV7-6
size: NA

CDR3: CASSSALQTGELTQYF
D: TRBD1
J: TRBJ2-5
V: TRBV7-2
size: NA

CDR3: CASSVGGQGLRSPGF
D: NA
J: TRBJ1-4
V: TRBV9
size: NA

CDR3: CASSYGEGGYEQYF
D: TRBD2
J: TRBJ2-7
V: TRBV6-5
size: NA

CDR3: CASSLLRRGEQYF
D: NA
J: TRBJ2-7
V: TRBV28
size: NA

CDR3: CASRGKGALNTEAFF
D: NA
J: TRBJ1-1
V: TRBV27
size: NA

CDR3: CATGQGGTGGELFF
D: NA
J: TRBJ2-2
V: TRBV2
size: once

CDR3: CATSDGFGGTDGYNEQFF
D: NA
J: TRBJ2-1
V: TRBV24-1
size: NA

CDR3: CASSQDLGTGLIPYEQYF
D: TRBD2
J: TRBJ2-7
V: TRBV4-3
size: once

CDR3: CSALLGQAGYTF
D: TRBD1
J: TRBJ1-2
V: TRBV29-1
size: NA

CDR3: CASSSGTGRWDIQYF
D: TRBD1
J: TRBJ2-4
V: TRBV6-5
size: NA

CDR3: CASSQRPGLAGGQGTGELFF
D: TRBD2
J: TRBJ2-2
V: TRBV4-2
size: few

CDR3: CASSSGLAAWETQYF
D: TRBD2
J: TRBJ2-5
V: TRBV7-8
size: once

CDR3: CASSQDLEPEQFF
D: NA
J: TRBJ2-1
V: TRBV4-1
size: NA

CDR3: CASITSGRAFDEQFF
D: TRBD2
J: TRBJ2-1
V: TRBV28
size: NA

CDR3: CASSSGQGYNTGELFF
D: TRBD1
J: TRBJ2-2
V: TRBV5-4
size: NA

CDR3: CASSLGQRTSGQDTQYF
D: TRBD2
J: TRBJ2-3
V: TRBV5-4
size: NA

CDR3: CASSLSGGRLQETQYF
D: TRBD2
J: TRBJ2-5
V: TRBV5-6
size: few

CDR3: CASSLAARVNTGELFF
D: NA
J: TRBJ2-2
V: TRBV5-1
size: NA